This TCR beta chain was identified during a study of blood T cells in healthy people across ages. A second PCR, run for about 6 to 11 cycles, used a sample-barcoded 5' primer plus a J-beta primer mix. TCRdb fed the 5' RACE reads into MiXCR, producing one record per CDR3 protein. The sample contains fewer than 1,200,000 distinct CDR3 sequences, approximately 25% of which appear only once. Details on this clonotype: Antigen specificity is unknown.

Findings of the study overall: With naive T cell percentage, TCR beta diversity showed a strong correlation.

The CDR3 covers 12 residues. Deletions cut 11 bases from V and 2 bases from J, with 13 bases between. Germline CDR1 is ENHRY and CDR2 is SYGVKD. These data were also filed under a second study, of T cells of mothers and their children.

The gene calls are TRBV10-3 and TRBJ2-7, with D perhaps TRBD1 or TRBD2 (5 bases each). The sequencing input was blood. The sequence came from a girl aged 2 to 10 in good health. CDR3 nucleotide sequence: TGTGCCTTATGGGACGGAACCTACGAGCAGTACTTC. Amino acids: CALWDGTYEQYF.